These 9 T cell receptor beta chains originate from one sample sequenced in a study of long-term antiretroviral therapy in people with HIV. Researchers report immunoSEQ v3.0 was run at survey level. Assay used: immunoSEQ multiplex PCR; TCRdb lists only in-frame clones, some missing. This table holds more than 15,000 clones, about 90% found once. The material sequenced was unsorted PBMCs, taken approximately 2.3 years before starting antiretroviral therapy. These receptors all come from a woman under 40 with HIV.

The V call is TRBV2, the J call TRBJ2-7; D unresolved. The ends were cut back, 7 bases at V and 4 bases at J, with 8 bases in the middle. In germline, CDR1 is SNHLY, CDR2 FYNNEI. This CDR3 spans 11 amino acids. The CDR3 spells CASTSRYEQYF. In DNA, the CDR3 is TGTGCCAGCACATCCAGGTACGAGCAGTACTTC.

This clone appeared once. The chain joins TRBV18 to TRBJ2-1; 13 bases are shared with TRBD2. Germline lookup yields CDR1 KGHSH and CDR2 LQKENI. CDR3 length equals 16 residues. J lost 5 bases, V lost 3 bases, and 4 bases had no gene match. In DNA, the CDR3 is TGTGCCAGCTCACCGGGACTAGCGGGGAACCACAATGAGCAGTTCTTC. This codes for CASSPGLAGNHNEQFF.

The rearrangement uses TRBV7-8 and TRBJ2-7; no reliable D call. Germline V CDR1 and CDR2: SGHVS, FQNEAQ. The CDR3 consists of 14 residues. Trimming took 2 bases from V and 0 from J, leaving 8 bases between them. CDR3: CASSLQANSYEQYF. The CDR3 bases are TGTGCCAGCAGCTTACAAGCCAACTCCTACGAGCAGTACTTC.

This clone was seen a single time. The chain employs TRBV11-2 and TRBJ1-1; D is possibly TRBD1 (6 bases). Germline CDR1 and CDR2: SGHAT and FQNNGV. The CDR3 covers 14 residues. V lost 5 bases and J lost 3, with 13 bases in between. DNA for the CDR3: TGTGCCAGCAGCAAAACAGGGTCGGACACTGAAGCTTTCTTT. This translates into CASSKTGSDTEAFF.

This clone has just one count. V gene TRBV27 combines with J gene TRBJ1-5, with TRBD1 matching 7 bases. Germline V lookup: CDR1 MNHEY, CDR2 SMNVEV (reference sequence). With V trimmed by 5 bases and J by 4 bases, 8 bases remained unmatched. The CDR3 is 15 residues long. CDR3 residues: CASSLNRDRNQPQHF. As DNA, the CDR3 is TGTGCCAGCAGTCTAAACCGGGACAGAAATCAGCCCCAGCATTTT.

This chain uses TRBV4-3 with TRBJ1-1; 7 bases align to TRBD1. From germline, CDR1 is LGHNA and CDR2 YSLEER. V was pared by 1 base and J by 3 bases, with 5 bases of the junction left unmatched. The length of the CDR3 is 15 residues. CDR3 residues: CASSQATGVHTEAFF. For the CDR3, the DNA is TGCGCCAGCAGCCAAGCCACAGGGGTACACACTGAAGCTTTCTTT.

The genes are TRBV4-3 and TRBJ1-6, with 8 bases that match TRBD1. Germline loops: CDR1 LGHNA, CDR2 YSLEER. Germline trimming cut 0 bases from V and 0 bases from J; bases unmatched to any gene: 4. CDR3 length: 18 residues. The CDR3 DNA reads TGCGCCAGCAGCCAAGAGACAGGGGCGAGCTCCTATAATTCACCCCTCCACTTT. It specifies CASSQETGASSYNSPLHF.

The sample holds one count of this clone. The gene calls are TRBV11-3 and TRBJ2-3; 14 nucleotides align to TRBD2. J gave up 9 bases and V 3 bases, and 11 bases lay outside the gene matches. Germline CDR1 is SGHNT and CDR2 is YENEEA. CDR3 size: 17 residues. CDR3 sequence reads: CASSFLGLAGDEGTQYF. The DNA for the CDR3 is TGTGCCAGCAGCTTTTTGGGACTAGCGGGGGACGAAGGAACGCAGTATTTT.

This clone showed up just a few times. J is TRBJ1-4 and V is TRBV7-9; weak D call: TRBD1 (6 bases). The CDR3 spans 15 residues. CDR1 is SEHNR and CDR2 is FQNEAQ in the germline V gene (reference sequence). Trimming cost V 2 bases and J 3 bases, with 10 bases left between them. This CDR3 is CASSLSQGANEKLFF. The CDR3 nucleotides read TGTGCCAGCAGCTTATCACAGGGAGCTAATGAAAAACTGTTTTTT.